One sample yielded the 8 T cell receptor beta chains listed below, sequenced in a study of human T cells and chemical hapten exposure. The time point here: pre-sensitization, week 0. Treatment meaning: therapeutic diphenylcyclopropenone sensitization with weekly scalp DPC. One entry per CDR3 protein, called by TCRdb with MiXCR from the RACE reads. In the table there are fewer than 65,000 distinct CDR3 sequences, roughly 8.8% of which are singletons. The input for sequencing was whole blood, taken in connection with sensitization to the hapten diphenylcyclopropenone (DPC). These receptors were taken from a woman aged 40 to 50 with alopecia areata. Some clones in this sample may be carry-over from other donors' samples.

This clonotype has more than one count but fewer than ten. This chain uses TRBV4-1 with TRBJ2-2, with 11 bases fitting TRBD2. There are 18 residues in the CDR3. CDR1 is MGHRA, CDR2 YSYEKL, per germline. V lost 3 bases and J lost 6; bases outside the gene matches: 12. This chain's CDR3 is CASSHQGRLAGRSGELFF. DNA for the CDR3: TGCGCCAGCAGCCACCAAGGGCGACTAGCGGGGAGATCCGGGGAGCTGTTTTTT.

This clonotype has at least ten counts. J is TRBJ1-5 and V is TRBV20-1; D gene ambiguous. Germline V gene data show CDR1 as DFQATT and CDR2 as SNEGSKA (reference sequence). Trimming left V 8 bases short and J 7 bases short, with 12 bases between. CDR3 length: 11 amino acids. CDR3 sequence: CSHKSMQPQHF. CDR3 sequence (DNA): TGCAGTCACAAGAGTATGCAGCCCCAGCATTTT.

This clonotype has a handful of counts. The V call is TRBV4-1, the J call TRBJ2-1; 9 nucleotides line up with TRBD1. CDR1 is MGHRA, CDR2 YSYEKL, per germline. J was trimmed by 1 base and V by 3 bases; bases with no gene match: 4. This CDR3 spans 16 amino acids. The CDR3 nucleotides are TGCGCCAGCAGCCAGCCTGACAGGGGGTCCTACAATGAGCAGTTCTTC. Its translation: CASSQPDRGSYNEQFF.

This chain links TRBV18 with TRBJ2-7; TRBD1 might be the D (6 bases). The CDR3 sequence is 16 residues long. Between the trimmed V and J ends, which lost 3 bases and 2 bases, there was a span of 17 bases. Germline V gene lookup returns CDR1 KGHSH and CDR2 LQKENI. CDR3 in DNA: TGTGCCAGCTCACCCCGAGACAGGCTAAGAACCTACGAGCAGTACTTC. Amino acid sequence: CASSPRDRLRTYEQYF.

CDR3 in DNA: TGCAGCGTCATAGGGACAGAGCGGAACGGAAACACCATATATTTT. Translation: CSVIGTERNGNTIYF. The V and J genes are TRBV29-1 and TRBJ1-3; 7 bases are shared with TRBD1. V lost 6 bases, J lost 4 bases, and 12 bases stayed unmatched. CDR3 length: 15 amino acids. The V gene's germline CDR1 is SQVTM and CDR2 ANQGSEA. The full variable domain, in which reference TRBV29-1 and TRBJ1-3 provide the parts outside the CDR3, is SAVISQKPSRDICQRGTSLTIQCQVDSQVTMMFWYRQQPGQSLTLIATANQGSEATYESGFVIDKFPISRPNLTFSTLTVSNMSPEDSSIYLCSVIGTERNGNTIYFGEGSWLTVV.

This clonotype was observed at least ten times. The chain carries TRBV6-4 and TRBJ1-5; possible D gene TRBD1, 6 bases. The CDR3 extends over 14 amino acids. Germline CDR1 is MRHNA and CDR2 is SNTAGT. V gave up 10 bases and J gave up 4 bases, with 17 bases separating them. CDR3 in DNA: TGTGCCACAACTGGGGGGGGCGGAAATCAGCCCCAGCATTTT. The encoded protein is CATTGGGGNQPQHF.

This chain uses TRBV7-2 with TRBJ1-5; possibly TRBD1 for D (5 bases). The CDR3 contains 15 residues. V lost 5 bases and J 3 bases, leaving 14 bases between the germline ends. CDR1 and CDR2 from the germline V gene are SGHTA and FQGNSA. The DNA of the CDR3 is TGTGCCAGCAGCCCGGTAACTGGGACCAATCAGCCCCAGCATTTT. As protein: CASSPVTGTNQPQHF.

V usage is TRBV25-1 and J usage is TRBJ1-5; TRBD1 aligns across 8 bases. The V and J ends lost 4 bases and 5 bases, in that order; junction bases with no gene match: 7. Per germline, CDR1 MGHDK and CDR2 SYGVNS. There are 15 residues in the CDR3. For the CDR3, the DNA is TGTGCCAGCAGTGCATCGACAGGGGTAGATCAGCCCCAGCATTTT. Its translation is CASSASTGVDQPQHF.